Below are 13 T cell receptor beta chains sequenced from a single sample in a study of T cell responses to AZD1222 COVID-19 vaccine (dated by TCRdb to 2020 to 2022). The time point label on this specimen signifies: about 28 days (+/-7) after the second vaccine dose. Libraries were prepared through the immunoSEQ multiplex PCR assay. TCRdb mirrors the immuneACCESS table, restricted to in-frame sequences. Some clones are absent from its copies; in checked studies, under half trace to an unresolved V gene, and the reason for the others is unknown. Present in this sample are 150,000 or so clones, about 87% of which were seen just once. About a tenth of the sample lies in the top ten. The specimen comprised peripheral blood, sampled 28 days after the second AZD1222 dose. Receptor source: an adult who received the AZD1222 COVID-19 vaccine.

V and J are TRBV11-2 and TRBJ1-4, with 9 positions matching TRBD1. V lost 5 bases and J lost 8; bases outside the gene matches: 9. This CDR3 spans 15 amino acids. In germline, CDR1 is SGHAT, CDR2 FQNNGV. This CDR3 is CASSLRDRVREKLFF. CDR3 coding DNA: TGTGCCAGCAGCCTCCGGGACAGGGTACGGGAAAAACTGTTTTTT. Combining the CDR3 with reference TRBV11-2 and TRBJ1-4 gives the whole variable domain EAGVAQSPRYKIIEKRQSVAFWCNPISGHATLYWYQQILGQGPKLLIQFQNNGVVDDSQLPKDRFSAERLKGVDSTLKIQPAKLEDSAVYLCASSLRDRVREKLFFGSGTQLSVL.

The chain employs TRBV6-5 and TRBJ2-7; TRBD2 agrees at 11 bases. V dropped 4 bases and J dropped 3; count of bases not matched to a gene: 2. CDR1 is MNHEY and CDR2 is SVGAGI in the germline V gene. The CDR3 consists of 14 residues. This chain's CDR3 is CASSSTSGGYEQYF. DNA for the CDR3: TGTGCCAGCAGTTCTACTAGCGGGGGCTACGAGCAGTACTTC.

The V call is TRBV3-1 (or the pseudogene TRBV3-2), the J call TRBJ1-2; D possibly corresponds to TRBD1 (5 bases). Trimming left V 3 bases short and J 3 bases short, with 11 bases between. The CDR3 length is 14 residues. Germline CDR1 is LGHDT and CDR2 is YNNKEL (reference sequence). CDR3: CASSHDDRDYGYTF. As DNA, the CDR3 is TGTGCCAGCAGCCACGACGACAGAGACTATGGCTACACCTTC.

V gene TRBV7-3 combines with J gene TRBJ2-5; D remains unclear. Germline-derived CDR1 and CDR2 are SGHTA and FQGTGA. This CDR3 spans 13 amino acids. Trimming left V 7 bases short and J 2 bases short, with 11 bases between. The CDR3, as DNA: TGTGCCAGCAATTCGGCTTTACAAGAGACCCAGTACTTC. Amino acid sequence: CASNSALQETQYF.

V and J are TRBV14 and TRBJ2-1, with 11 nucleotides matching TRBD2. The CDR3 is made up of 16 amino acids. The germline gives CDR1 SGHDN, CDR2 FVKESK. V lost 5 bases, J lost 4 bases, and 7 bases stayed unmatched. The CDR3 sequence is CASSNSGGVEYNEQFF. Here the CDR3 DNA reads TGTGCCAGCAGCAATAGCGGGGGGGTGGAGTACAATGAGCAGTTCTTC. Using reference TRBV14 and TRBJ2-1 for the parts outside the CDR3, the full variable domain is EAGVTQFPSHSVIEKGQTVTLRCDPISGHDNLYWYRRVMGKEIKFLLHFVKESKQDESGMPNNRFLAERTGGTYSTLKVQPAELEDSGVYFCASSNSGGVEYNEQFFGPGTRLTVL.

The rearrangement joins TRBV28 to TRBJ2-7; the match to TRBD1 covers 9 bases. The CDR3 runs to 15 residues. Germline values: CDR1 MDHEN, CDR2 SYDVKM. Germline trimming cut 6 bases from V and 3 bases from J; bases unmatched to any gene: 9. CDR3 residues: CASRSWTGANYEQYF. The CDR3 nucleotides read TGTGCCAGCAGATCCTGGACAGGGGCGAACTACGAGCAGTACTTC.

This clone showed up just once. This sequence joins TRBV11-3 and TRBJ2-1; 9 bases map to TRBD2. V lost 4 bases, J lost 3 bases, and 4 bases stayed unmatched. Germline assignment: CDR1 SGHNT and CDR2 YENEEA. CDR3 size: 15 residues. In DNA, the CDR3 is TGTGCCAGCAGCTCCCGACTAGCGGTCTACAATGAGCAGTTCTTC. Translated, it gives CASSSRLAVYNEQFF.

For the CDR3, the DNA is TGTGCCAGCAGCACCCGGACGAACGGGGAGCTGTTTTTT. Translation: CASSTRTNGELFF. The chain has TRBV7-3 and TRBJ2-2; D remains unclear. Per the germline V gene, CDR1 is SGHTA and CDR2 is FQGTGA. This CDR3 spans 13 amino acids. V shed 5 bases and J shed 7 bases, with 11 bases lying between them. Full variable domain (outside the CDR3, taken from reference TRBV7-3 and TRBJ2-2): GAGVSQTPSNKVTEKGKYVELRCDPISGHTALYWYRQSLGQGPEFLIYFQGTGAADDSGLPNDRFFAVRPEGSVSTLKIQRTERGDSAVYLCASSTRTNGELFFGEGSRLTVL.

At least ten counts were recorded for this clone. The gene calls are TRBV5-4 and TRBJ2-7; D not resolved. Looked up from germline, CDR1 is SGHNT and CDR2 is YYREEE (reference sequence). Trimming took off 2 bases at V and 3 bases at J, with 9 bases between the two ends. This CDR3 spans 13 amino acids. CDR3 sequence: CASSFSRSYEQYF. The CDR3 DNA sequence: TGTGCCAGCAGCTTTAGTAGAAGCTACGAGCAGTACTTC.

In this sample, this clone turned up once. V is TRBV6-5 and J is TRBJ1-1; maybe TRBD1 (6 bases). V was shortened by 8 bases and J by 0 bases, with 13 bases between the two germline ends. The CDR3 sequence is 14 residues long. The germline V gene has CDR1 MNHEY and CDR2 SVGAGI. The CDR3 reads CASQGTTLNTEAFF. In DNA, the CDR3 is TGTGCCAGCCAGGGGACAACCCTGAACACTGAAGCTTTCTTT.

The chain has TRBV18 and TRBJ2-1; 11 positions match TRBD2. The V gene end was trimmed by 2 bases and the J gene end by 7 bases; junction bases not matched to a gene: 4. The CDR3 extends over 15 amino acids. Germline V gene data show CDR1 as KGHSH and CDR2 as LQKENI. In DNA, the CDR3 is TGTGCCAGCTCACCAGGAGTAGCGGGAGGGAATGAGCAGTTCTTC. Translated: CASSPGVAGGNEQFF.

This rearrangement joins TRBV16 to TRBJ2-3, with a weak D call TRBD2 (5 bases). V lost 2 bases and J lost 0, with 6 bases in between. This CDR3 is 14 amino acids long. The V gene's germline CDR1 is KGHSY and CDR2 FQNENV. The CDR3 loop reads CASSQGGSTDTQYF. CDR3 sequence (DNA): TGTGCCAGCAGCCAAGGAGGAAGCACAGATACGCAGTATTTT.

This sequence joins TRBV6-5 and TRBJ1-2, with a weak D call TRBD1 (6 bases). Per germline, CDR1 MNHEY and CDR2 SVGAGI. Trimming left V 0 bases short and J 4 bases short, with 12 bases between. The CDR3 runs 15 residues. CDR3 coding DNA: TGTGCCAGCAGTTACTCCACGAGGACAGTCTATGGCTACACCTTC. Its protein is CASSYSTRTVYGYTF.